One sample yielded the 8 T cell receptor beta chains listed below, sequenced in a study of molecular identifiers for immune sequencing clone quantification. Each CDR3 protein is one row after TCRdb ran MiXCR on the PCR reads. The data show fewer than 350,000 distinct CDR3 sequences, with 20% to 25% seen just once and approximately 0.83% held by the top ten. Sequencing used naive CD8+ T cells from blood, with Jurkat cell RNA spiked in. The sample's subset: FACS-sorted CD8+CD4-CCR7+CD45RA+ naive T cells. The receptors here all came from a human donor in good health. Some libraries in this study had Jurkat cell RNA spiked in.

This clonotype occurred once. The J gene is TRBJ2-1, the V gene TRBV28; 10 positions match TRBD2. The CDR3 spans 16 residues. CDR1 MDHEN and CDR2 SYDVKM come from the germline V gene. After removal of 8 bases from V and 2 bases from J, the junction contained 9 bases not matched to a gene. The CDR3 protein is CASRPSGRGPYNEQFF. As DNA, the CDR3 is TGTGCCAGCCGCCCTAGCGGGAGAGGCCCCTACAATGAGCAGTTCTTC.

This clonotype was observed at least ten times. V and J are TRBV29-1 and TRBJ2-2, with D uncertain. The germline gives CDR1 SQVTM, CDR2 ANQGSEA. The V gene lost 6 bases and the J gene lost 1 base, with 6 bases spanning the gap. CDR3 length: 12 amino acids. The CDR3 protein is CSVRLNTGELFF. The CDR3 region has the DNA TGCAGCGTCCGGTTGAACACCGGGGAGCTGTTTTTT.

The chain joins TRBV4-3 to TRBJ2-7; 10 bases map to TRBD1. Germline loops: CDR1 LGHNA, CDR2 YSLEER. CDR3 length: 16 amino acids. V gave up 0 bases and J gave up 4 bases; unmatched junction bases: 6. CDR3 coding DNA: TGCGCCAGCAGCCAAGACGGGACAGGGGTTGGGTACGAGCAGTACTTC. Translating it yields CASSQDGTGVGYEQYF.

As for this clonotype: This may be a read error: a much more frequent sequence differs by one nucleotide. J is TRBJ2-7 and V is TRBV25-1; 15 bases agree with TRBD2. CDR3 length: 17 residues. Germline V gene data show CDR1 as MGHDK and CDR2 as SYGVNS. V gave up 8 bases and J gave up 2 bases; unmatched junction bases: 10. The CDR3 spells CASGGWTSGRDPYEQYF. DNA of the CDR3: TGTGCCAGCGGTGGTTGGACTAGCGGGAGGGACCCCTACGAGCAGTACTTC.

The sample holds many counts of this clonotype. V usage is TRBV25-1 and J usage is TRBJ2-7, with D tentatively TRBD1 (6 bases). This CDR3 has 14 residues. Trimming pared 6 bases from V and 1 base from J, leaving 13 bases between. Germline V gene data show CDR1 as MGHDK and CDR2 as SYGVNS. The CDR3 region has the DNA TGTGCCAGCAGCCCCGGACAGCCATCCTACGAGCAGTACTTC. This gives the protein CASSPGQPSYEQYF.

The CDR3 DNA reads as TGTGCCAGCAGTCTTTACAATTACAATGAGCAGTTCTTC. Translation: CASSLYNYNEQFF. The chain has TRBV2 and TRBJ2-1; D gene ambiguous. This CDR3 is 13 amino acids long. Trimming pared 5 bases from V and 4 bases from J, leaving 9 bases between. CDR1 and CDR2 (germline): SNHLY, FYNNEI. The full variable domain, its missing parts supplied by reference TRBV2 and TRBJ2-1, is EPEVTQTPSHQVTQMGQEVILRCVPISNHLYFYWYRQILGQKVEFLVSFYNNEISEKSEIFDDQFSVERPDGSNFTLKIRSTKLEDSAMYFCASSLYNYNEQFFGPGTRLTVL.

This clonotype has at least ten counts. The DNA of the CDR3 is TGTGCCAGCAGTGAAGATTTAATGAGGGAGCCCCAGCATTTT. Protein sequence: CASSEDLMREPQHF. The chain combines TRBV6-1 with TRBJ1-5; D gene uncertain. The CDR3 consists of 14 residues. V was clipped by 1 base and J by 8 bases, with 12 bases between them. Germline V gives CDR1 MNHNS, CDR2 SASEGT.

This clonotype has at least ten counts. DNA of the CDR3: TGCGCCAGCAGCTTGACAGGGGGCAATGAGCAGTTCTTC. Encoded protein: CASSLTGGNEQFF. This chain connects TRBV5-1 to TRBJ2-1; 8 bases are shared with TRBD1. Trimming at V came to 1 base and at J to 6 bases, leaving 0 bases not matched to a gene. The germline V gene has CDR1 SGHRS and CDR2 YFSETQ. This CDR3 region has 13 residues.